The 10 T cell receptor beta chains below all came from one sample that was sequenced in a study of cytomegalovirus exposure and HLA in healthy donors (TCRdb year 2017). Library preparation used the immunoSEQ multiplex PCR assay. The multiplex PCR relied on a mix of 60 forward primers for TCR Vbeta segments and 13 reverse primers for TCR Jbeta segments. TCRdb re-hosts the immuneACCESS table, in-frame sequences only. Its copies lack some clones; in the studies checked, an unresolved V gene accounts for under half of them, and the cause for the rest is not known. For this sample there are more than 90,000 clones; around 77% appear just once. 7.7% of the sample goes to the ten largest clones. Sequences were obtained from PBMCs. These receptor sequences come from a female donor in good health and CMV-seronegative.

The chain links TRBV18 to TRBJ1-2, with D tentatively TRBD1 (5 bases). The CDR3 totals 13 residues. From germline, CDR1 is KGHSH and CDR2 LQKENI. The V gene lost 6 bases and the J gene lost 3 bases, with 11 bases spanning the gap. CDR3: CASSPGGDYGYTF. The CDR3 region has the DNA TGTGCCAGCTCCCCCGGGGGTGACTATGGCTACACCTTC. The full variable domain, completed using reference TRBV18 and TRBJ1-2, is NAGVMQNPRHLVRRRGQEARLRCSPMKGHSHVYWYRQLPEEGLKFMVYLQKENIIDESGMPKERFSAEFPKEGPSILRIQQVVRGDSAAYFCASSPGGDYGYTFGSGTRLTVV.

The V and J genes are TRBV7-9 and TRBJ2-5; 7 positions match TRBD1. This CDR3 comprises 13 residues. CDR1 is SEHNR and CDR2 is FQNEAQ in the germline V gene (reference sequence). V lost 4 bases and J lost 2; bases outside the gene matches: 1. CDR3 amino acids: CASSSTGQETQYF. The CDR3 nucleotides read TGTGCCAGCAGCTCGACAGGGCAAGAGACCCAGTACTTC.

This clone occurred a few times. The V gene is TRBV28, the J gene TRBJ2-3; 14 nucleotides agree with TRBD2. Germline V lookup: CDR1 MDHEN, CDR2 SYDVKM. Trimming cost V 5 bases and J 5 bases; bases outside gene matches: 6. The CDR3 loop spans 16 amino acids. The CDR3 sequence: CASSLGLAGVVDTQYF. CDR3 sequence (DNA): TGTGCCAGCAGTCTGGGACTAGCGGGAGTGGTAGATACGCAGTATTTT.

The V call is TRBV6-5, the J call TRBJ2-3, with no clear D. CDR1 is MNHEY and CDR2 is SVGAGI in the germline V gene. The CDR3 totals 15 residues. V shed 0 bases and J shed 1 base, with 8 bases lying between them. The CDR3 DNA is TGTGCCAGCAGTTACTCCAGAATCGGCACAGATACGCAGTATTTT. It is translated as CASSYSRIGTDTQYF.

CDR3 in amino acids: CASSQGVGGVSNQPQHF. In DNA, the CDR3 is TGCGCCAGCAGCCAAGGGGTAGGAGGGGTGAGCAATCAGCCCCAGCATTTT. The rearrangement links TRBV4-1 to TRBJ1-5; a possible D gene is TRBD1 (5 bases). Between the trimmed V and J ends, which lost 1 base and 1 base, there was a span of 14 bases. Germline V gene sequence: CDR1 MGHRA, CDR2 YSYEKL. The CDR3 extends over 17 amino acids.

This clone was seen once. V usage is TRBV25-1 and J usage is TRBJ2-7, with 9 bases matching TRBD1. V shed 6 bases and J 2 bases; nucleotides not matched to a gene: 8. The CDR3 consists of 15 residues. Germline CDR1 reads MGHDK; CDR2 reads SYGVNS. CDR3 DNA: TGTGCCAGCAGGGATGGGACAGGGCGGGCCTACGAGCAGTACTTC. Residues: CASRDGTGRAYEQYF.

J is TRBJ1-2 and V is TRBV14; D is perhaps TRBD1 (5 bases). The CDR3 consists of 14 residues. The germline CDR1 and CDR2 sequences are SGHDN and FVKESK. V was shortened by 0 bases and J by 6 bases, with 11 bases between the two germline ends. CDR3 DNA sequence: TGTGCCAGCAGCCAAGATTTAGGACATAATGGCTACACCTTC. Its protein is CASSQDLGHNGYTF. Based on the CDR3 plus reference TRBV14 and TRBJ1-2, the full variable domain is EAGVTQFPSHSVIEKGQTVTLRCDPISGHDNLYWYRRVMGKEIKFLLHFVKESKQDESGMPNNRFLAERTGGTYSTLKVQPAELEDSGVYFCASSQDLGHNGYTFGSGTRLTVV.

The chain joins TRBV10-3 to TRBJ2-3; 13 bases line up with TRBD2. The CDR3 is 14 amino acids. Germline V CDR1 and CDR2: ENHRY, SYGVKD. V shed 6 bases, J shed 4 bases, and the junction held 1 base outside the gene matches. The CDR3 loop is CAIRTSGRADTQYF. The DNA for the CDR3 is TGTGCCATCAGAACTAGCGGGAGGGCAGATACGCAGTATTTT.

The J gene is TRBJ2-2, the V gene TRBV30, with D tentatively TRBD2 (6 bases). The germline V gene has CDR1 GTSNPN and CDR2 SVGIG (reference sequence). The CDR3 sequence is 13 residues long. V was clipped by 4 bases and J by 3 bases, with 9 bases between them. The CDR3 DNA follows: TGTGCCTGGAAGGCGGGGTACACCGGGGAGCTGTTTTTT. Translating gives CAWKAGYTGELFF.

This chain links TRBV19 with TRBJ1-3; possible D gene TRBD1, 5 bases. The V and J ends lost 6 bases and 0 bases respectively, with 9 bases between them. Germline V gene sequence: CDR1 LNHDA, CDR2 SQIVND (reference sequence). The CDR3 is made up of 14 amino acids. In nucleotides, the CDR3 is TGTGCCAGTAGAAAGACAGCCTCTGGAAACACCATATATTTT. It translates to CASRKTASGNTIYF.